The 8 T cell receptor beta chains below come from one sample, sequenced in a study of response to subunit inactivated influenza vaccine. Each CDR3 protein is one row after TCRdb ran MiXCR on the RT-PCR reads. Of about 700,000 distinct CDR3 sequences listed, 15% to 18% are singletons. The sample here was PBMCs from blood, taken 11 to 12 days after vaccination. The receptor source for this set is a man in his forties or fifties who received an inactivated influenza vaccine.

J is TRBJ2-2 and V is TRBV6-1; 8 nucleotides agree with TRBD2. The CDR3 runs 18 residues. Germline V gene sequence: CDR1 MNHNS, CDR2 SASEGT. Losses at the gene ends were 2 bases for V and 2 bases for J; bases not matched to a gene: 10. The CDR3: CASSEFLAGGSNTGELFF. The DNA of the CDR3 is TGTGCCAGCAGTGAATTCCTAGCGGGTGGTTCCAACACCGGGGAGCTGTTTTTT.

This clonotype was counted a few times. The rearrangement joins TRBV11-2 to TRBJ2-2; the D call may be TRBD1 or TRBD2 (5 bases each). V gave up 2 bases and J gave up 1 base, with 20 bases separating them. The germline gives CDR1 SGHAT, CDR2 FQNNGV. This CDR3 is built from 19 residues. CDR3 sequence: CASSLKLKGPHMNTGELFF. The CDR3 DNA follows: TGTGCCAGCAGCTTAAAGCTTAAGGGACCGCATATGAACACCGGGGAGCTGTTTTTT.

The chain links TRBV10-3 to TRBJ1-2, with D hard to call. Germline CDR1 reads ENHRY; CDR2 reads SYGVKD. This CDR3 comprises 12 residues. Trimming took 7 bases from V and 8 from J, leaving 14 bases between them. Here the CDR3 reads CAIKSTQHGYTF. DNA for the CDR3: TGTGCCATCAAATCAACGCAGCACGGCTACACCTTC.

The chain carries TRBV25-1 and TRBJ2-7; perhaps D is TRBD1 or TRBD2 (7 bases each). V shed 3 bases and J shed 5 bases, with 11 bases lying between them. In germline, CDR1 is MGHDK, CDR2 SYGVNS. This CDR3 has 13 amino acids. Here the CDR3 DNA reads TGTGCCAGCAGTGAGACAGGGAGGGACGAGCAGTACTTC. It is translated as CASSETGRDEQYF.

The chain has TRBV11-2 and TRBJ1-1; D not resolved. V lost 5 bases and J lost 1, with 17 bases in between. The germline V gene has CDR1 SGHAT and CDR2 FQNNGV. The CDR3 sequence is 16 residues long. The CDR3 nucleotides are TGTGCCAGCAGCCGAAGGCTGGCCAGACGGAACACTGAAGCTTTCTTT. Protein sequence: CASSRRLARRNTEAFF.

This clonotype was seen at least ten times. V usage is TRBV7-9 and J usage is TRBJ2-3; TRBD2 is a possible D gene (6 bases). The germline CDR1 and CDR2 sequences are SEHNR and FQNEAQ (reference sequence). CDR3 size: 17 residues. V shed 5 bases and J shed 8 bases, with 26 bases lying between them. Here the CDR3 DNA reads TGTGCCAGCAGCCCGAGGGAGGCACAGTTGCAACCCGGTACGCAGTATTTT. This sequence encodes CASSPREAQLQPGTQYF. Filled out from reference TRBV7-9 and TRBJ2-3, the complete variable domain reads DTGVSQNPRHKITKRGQNVTFRCDPISEHNRLYWYRQTLGQGPEFLTYFQNEAQLEKSRLLSDRFSAERPKGSFSTLEIQRTEQGDSAMYLCASSPREAQLQPGTQYFGPGTRLTVL.

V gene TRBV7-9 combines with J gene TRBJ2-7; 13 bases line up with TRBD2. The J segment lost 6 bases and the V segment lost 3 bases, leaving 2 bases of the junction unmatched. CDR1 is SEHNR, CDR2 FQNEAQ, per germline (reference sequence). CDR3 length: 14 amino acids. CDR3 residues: CASSLGLAGIEQYF. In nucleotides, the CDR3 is TGTGCCAGCAGCTTGGGACTAGCGGGGATCGAGCAGTACTTC. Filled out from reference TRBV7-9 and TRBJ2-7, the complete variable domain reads DTGVSQNPRHKITKRGQNVTFRCDPISEHNRLYWYRQTLGQGPEFLTYFQNEAQLEKSRLLSDRFSAERPKGSFSTLEIQRTEQGDSAMYLCASSLGLAGIEQYFGPGTRLTVT.

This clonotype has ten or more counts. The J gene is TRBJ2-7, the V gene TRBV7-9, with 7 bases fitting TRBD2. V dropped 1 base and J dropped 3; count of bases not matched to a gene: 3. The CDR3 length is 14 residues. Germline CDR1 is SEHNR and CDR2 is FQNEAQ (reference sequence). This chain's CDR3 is CASSLGWGGYEQYF. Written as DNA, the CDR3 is TGTGCCAGCAGCTTAGGTTGGGGGGGCTACGAGCAGTACTTC.